The 8 T cell receptor beta chains in this list originate from one sample, sequenced in a study of T cells in Graves' hyperthyroidism and ophthalmopathy. It was RNA transcripts that yielded the amplified TCR beta CDR3 regions. The HTBI set primed first-round TCR CDR3 RT-PCR. TCRdb reprocessed the multiplex PCR reads via MiXCR and lists one record per CDR3 protein. The sample has approximately 410,000 distinct CDR3 sequences; about an eighth are singletons. Sequencing was carried out using blood. These receptor sequences come from a woman between 18 and 29 years old with Graves' hyperthyroidism.

In this sample, this clonotype turned up many times. The chain links TRBV13 to TRBJ2-5, with D perhaps being TRBD1 or TRBD2 (5 bases each). Trimming left V 4 bases short and J 4 bases short, with 19 bases between. The CDR3 has 16 residues. Looked up from germline, CDR1 is PRHDT and CDR2 is FYEKMQ (reference sequence). Here the CDR3 DNA reads TGTGCCAGCAGCTCCTCCGGGACGGATCTCCGAGAGACCCAGTACTTC. Amino acids: CASSSSGTDLRETQYF.

J is TRBJ2-3 and V is TRBV10-3; D unclear. Trimming stripped 10 bases from V and 2 bases from J, with 7 bases between. This CDR3 is built from 11 residues. Germline CDR1 ENHRY, CDR2 SYGVKD. The CDR3, as DNA: TGTGCCACCCAAGACACAGATACGCAGTATTTT. This translates into CATQDTDTQYF.

Remarks on this clonotype: At one boundary the junction diverges from the germline segment, which might be a read error. This rearrangement joins TRBV20-1 to TRBJ2-1, with a possible D match to TRBD2 (5 bases). The germline V gene encodes CDR1 DFQATT and CDR2 SNEGSKA (reference sequence). CDR3 length: 13 residues. CDR3 residues: CSARSGSCNEQFF. The CDR3 DNA reads TGCAGTGCTAGGAGCGGCTCCTGCAATGAGCAGTTCTTC.

This clonotype was counted many times. The chain carries TRBV28 and TRBJ2-7, with TRBD1 as a possible D gene (6 bases). Per the germline V gene, CDR1 is MDHEN and CDR2 is SYDVKM. V gave up 2 bases and J gave up 3 bases, with 14 bases separating them. The CDR3 consists of 15 residues. CDR3 nucleotides: TGTGCCAGCAGTTTACCCCCCCGAGGGGGCTACGAGCAGTACTTC. It specifies CASSLPPRGGYEQYF.

In DNA, the CDR3 is TGTGCCAGCCGGAATGGGGATACGCAGTATTTT. It specifies CASRNGDTQYF. The rearrangement uses TRBV6-4 and TRBJ2-3; D not resolved. The CDR3 is made up of 11 amino acids. Germline CDR1 and CDR2: MRHNA and SNTAGT. Trimming took off 8 bases at V and 6 bases at J, with 9 bases between the two ends.

This clonotype was seen at least ten times. This chain uses TRBV28 with TRBJ1-4; D possibly corresponds to TRBD1 (6 bases). The V gene lost 6 bases and the J gene lost 8 bases, with 19 bases spanning the gap. The CDR3 loop spans 15 amino acids. CDR1 and CDR2 from the germline V gene are MDHEN and SYDVKM. CDR3 DNA sequence: TGTGCCAGCAGGGGCGCCGGGACAAGGAAAGAAAAACTGTTTTTT. Its translation is CASRGAGTRKEKLFF.

In its sample, this clonotype was seen many times. CDR3 bases: TGTGCCAGCAGCTACCGGGACAGAGAAGAGACCCAGTACTTC. Amino acids: CASSYRDREETQYF. J is TRBJ2-5 and V is TRBV12-3 or TRBV12-4, with 7 bases aligning to TRBD1. The CDR3 is made up of 14 amino acids. The V and J ends lost 6 bases and 3 bases, in that order; junction bases with no gene match: 7.

This clonotype has only a few counts. The chain joins TRBV11-2 to TRBJ1-2; D may be TRBD1 (5 bases). Trimming left V 1 base short and J 4 bases short, with 19 bases between. The CDR3 loop spans 17 amino acids. Germline CDR1 SGHAT, CDR2 FQNNGV. CDR3 in DNA: TGTGCCAGCAGCTTAGTGGGCAGGGAGGCGGCTAGCTATGGCTACACCTTC. This codes for CASSLVGREAASYGYTF. Full variable domain (outside the CDR3, taken from reference TRBV11-2 and TRBJ1-2): EAGVAQSPRYKIIEKRQSVAFWCNPISGHATLYWYQQILGQGPKLLIQFQNNGVVDDSQLPKDRFSAERLKGVDSTLKIQPAKLEDSAVYLCASSLVGREAASYGYTFGSGTRLTVV.